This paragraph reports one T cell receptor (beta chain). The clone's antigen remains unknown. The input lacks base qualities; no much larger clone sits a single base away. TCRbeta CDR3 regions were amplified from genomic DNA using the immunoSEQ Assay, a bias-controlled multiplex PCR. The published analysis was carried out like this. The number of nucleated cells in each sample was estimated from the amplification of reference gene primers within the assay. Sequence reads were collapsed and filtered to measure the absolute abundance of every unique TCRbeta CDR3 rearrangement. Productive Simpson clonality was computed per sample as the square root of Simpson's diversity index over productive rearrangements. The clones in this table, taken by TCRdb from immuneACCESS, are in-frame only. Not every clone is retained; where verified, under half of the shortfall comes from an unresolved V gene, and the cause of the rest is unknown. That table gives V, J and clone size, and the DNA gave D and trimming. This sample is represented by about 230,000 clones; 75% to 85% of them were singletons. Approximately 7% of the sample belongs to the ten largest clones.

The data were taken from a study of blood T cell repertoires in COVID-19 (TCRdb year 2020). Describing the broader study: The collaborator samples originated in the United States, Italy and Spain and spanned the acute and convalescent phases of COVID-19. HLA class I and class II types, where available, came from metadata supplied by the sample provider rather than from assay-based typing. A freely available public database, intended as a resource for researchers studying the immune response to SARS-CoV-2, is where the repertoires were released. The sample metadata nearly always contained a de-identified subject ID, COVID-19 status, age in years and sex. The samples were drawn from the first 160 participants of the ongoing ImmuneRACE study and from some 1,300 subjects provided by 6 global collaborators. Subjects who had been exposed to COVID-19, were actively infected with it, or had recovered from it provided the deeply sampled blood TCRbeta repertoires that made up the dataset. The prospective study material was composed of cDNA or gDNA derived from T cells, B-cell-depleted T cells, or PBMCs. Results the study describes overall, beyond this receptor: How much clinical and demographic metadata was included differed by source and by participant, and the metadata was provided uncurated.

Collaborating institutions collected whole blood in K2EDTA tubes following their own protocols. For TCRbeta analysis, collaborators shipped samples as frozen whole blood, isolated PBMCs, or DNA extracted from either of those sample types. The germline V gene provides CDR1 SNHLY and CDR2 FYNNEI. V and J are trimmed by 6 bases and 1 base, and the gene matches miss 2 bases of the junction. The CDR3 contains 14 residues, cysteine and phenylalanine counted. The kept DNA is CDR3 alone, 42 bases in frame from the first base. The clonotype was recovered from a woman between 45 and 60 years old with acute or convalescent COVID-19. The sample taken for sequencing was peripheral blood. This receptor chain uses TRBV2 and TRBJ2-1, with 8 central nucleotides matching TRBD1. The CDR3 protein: CASRRTGSYNEQFF. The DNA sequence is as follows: TGTGCCAGCAGAAGGACAGGGTCCTACAATGAGCAGTTCTTC. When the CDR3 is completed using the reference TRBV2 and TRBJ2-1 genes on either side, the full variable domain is EPEVTQTPSHQVTQMGQEVILRCVPISNHLYFYWYRQILGQKVEFLVSFYNNEISEKSEIFDDQFSVERPDGSNFTLKIRSTKLEDSAMYFCASRRTGSYNEQFFGPGTRLTVL.